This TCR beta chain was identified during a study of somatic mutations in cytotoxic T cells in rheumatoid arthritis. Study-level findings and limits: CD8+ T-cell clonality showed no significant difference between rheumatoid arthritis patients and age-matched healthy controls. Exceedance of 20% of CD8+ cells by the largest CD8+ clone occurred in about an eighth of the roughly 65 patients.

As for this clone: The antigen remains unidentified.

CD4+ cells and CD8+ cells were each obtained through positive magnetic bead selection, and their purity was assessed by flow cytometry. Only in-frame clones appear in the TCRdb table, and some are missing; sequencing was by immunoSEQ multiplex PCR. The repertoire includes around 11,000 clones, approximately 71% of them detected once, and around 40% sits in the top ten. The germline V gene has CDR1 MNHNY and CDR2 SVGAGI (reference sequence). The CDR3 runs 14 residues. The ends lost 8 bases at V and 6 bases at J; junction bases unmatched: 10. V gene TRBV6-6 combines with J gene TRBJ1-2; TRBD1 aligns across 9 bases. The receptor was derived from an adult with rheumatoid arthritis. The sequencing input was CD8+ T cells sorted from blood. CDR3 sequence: CASSARRQGDGYTF. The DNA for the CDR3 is TGTGCCAGCTCCGCTCGCAGACAGGGGGATGGCTACACCTTC.